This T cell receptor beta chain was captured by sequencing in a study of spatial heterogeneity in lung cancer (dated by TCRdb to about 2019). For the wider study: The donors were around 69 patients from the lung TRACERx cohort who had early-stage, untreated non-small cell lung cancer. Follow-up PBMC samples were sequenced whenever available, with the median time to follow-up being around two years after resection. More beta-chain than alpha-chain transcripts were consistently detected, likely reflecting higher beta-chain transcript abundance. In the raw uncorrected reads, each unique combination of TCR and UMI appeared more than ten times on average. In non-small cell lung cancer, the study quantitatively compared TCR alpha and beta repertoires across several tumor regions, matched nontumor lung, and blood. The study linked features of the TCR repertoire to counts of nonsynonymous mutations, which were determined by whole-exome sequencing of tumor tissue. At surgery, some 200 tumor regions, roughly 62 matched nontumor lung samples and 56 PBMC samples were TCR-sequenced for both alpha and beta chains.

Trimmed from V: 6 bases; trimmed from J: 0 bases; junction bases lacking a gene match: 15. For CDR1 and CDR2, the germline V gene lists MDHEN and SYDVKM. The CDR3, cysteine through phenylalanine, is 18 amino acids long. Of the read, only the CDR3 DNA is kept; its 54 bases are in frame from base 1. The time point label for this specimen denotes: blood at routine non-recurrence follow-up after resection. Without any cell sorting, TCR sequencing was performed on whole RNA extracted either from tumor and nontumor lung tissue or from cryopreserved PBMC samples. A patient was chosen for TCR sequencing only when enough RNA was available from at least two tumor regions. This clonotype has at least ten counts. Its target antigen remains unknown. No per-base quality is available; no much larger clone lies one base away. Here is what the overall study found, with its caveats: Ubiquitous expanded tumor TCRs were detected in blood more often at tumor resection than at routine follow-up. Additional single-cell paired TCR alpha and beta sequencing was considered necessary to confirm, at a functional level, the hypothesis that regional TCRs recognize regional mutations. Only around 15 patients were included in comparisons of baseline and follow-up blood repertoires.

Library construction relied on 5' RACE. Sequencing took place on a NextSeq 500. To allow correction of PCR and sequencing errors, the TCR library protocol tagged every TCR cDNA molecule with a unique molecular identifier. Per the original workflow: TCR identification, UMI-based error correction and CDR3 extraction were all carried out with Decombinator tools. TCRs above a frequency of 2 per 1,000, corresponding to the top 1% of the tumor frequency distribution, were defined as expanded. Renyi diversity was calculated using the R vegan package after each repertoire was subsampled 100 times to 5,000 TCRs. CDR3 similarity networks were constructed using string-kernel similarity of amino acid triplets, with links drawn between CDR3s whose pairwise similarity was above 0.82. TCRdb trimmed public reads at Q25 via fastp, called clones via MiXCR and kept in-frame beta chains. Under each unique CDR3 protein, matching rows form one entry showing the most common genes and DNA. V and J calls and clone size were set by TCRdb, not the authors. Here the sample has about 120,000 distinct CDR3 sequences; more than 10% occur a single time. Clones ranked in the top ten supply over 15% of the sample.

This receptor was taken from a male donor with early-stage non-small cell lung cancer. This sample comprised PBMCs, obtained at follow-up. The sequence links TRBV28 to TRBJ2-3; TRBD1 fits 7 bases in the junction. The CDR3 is CASSLTAWTGPSTDTQYF. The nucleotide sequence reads TGTGCCAGCAGCCTTACGGCCTGGACAGGTCCTAGCACAGATACGCAGTATTTT.